This entry lists 27 T cell receptor beta chains sequenced from one sample in a study of T cells in tuberculosis. Thawed, overnight-rested PBMC were stained with GMM-loaded CD1B tetramer, viability dye and anti-CD3, then sorted. C32 glucose monomycolate from Rhodococcus equi was loaded onto the CD1B tetramers. The repertoire was sequenced with immunoSEQ multiplex PCR; TCRdb's copy has only in-frame clones and lacks some. The sample lists around 50,000 clones; roughly 86% were seen once. Sample: CD1b-GMM tetramer-negative cells sorted from PBMCs. The receptors derive from an adult woman with latent tuberculosis.

The rearrangement links TRBV19 to TRBJ2-7; 14 nucleotides align to TRBD2. CDR1 is LNHDA and CDR2 is SQIVND in the germline V gene (reference sequence). V shed 3 bases and J 6 bases; nucleotides not matched to a gene: 7. The CDR3 is 16 residues long. The CDR3 nucleotides read TGTGCCAGTAGTATCGGGACTAGCGGGAGAGGTTCCGAGCAGTACTTC. Translation: CASSIGTSGRGSEQYF.

The chain recombines TRBV9 with TRBJ2-1; D is possibly TRBD1 (5 bases). The CDR3 length is 15 residues. Trimming left V 3 bases short and J 9 bases short, with 19 bases between. From germline, CDR1 is SGDLS and CDR2 YYNGEE. The CDR3 bases are TGTGCCAGCAGCGCCGCCCTGGGGCTTAGTACTGAGCAGTTCTTC. Its protein product is CASSAALGLSTEQFF.

In nucleotides, the CDR3 is TGCGCCAGCAGCCACCGAGGGTTGGGAAACACCATATATTTT. This sequence encodes CASSHRGLGNTIYF. This sequence joins TRBV4-3 and TRBJ1-3; D uncertain. CDR3 length: 14 amino acids. The V gene lost 3 bases and the J gene lost 4 bases, with 10 bases spanning the gap. Germline assignment: CDR1 LGHNA and CDR2 YSLEER.

This chain connects TRBV30 to TRBJ2-7; the D gene is possibly TRBD2 (5 bases). Trimming stripped 1 base from V and 4 bases from J, with 8 bases between. The CDR3 has 12 amino acids. CDR1 and CDR2 from the germline V gene are GTSNPN and SVGIG (reference sequence). The CDR3 protein is CAWSDVAYEQYF. The CDR3 bases are TGTGCCTGGAGTGATGTAGCGTACGAGCAGTACTTC.

The J gene is TRBJ2-2, the V gene TRBV29-1; 11 bases map to TRBD2. V was clipped by 5 bases and J by 8 bases; unmatched bases: 4. The CDR3 is 13 amino acids. Germline CDR1 is SQVTM and CDR2 is ANQGSEA. CDR3 in amino acids: CSVTRLAGGELFF. DNA for the CDR3: TGCAGCGTTACCCGACTAGCGGGGGGGGAGCTGTTTTTT.

The V and J genes are TRBV30 and TRBJ2-2; 7 positions agree with TRBD1. There are 14 residues in the CDR3. Unmatched junction bases numbered 3, after V lost 3 bases and J lost 2 bases. CDR1 is GTSNPN, CDR2 SVGIG, per germline (reference sequence). CDR3: CAWRGTANTGELFF. As DNA, the CDR3 is TGTGCCTGGAGGGGGACAGCCAACACCGGGGAGCTGTTTTTT.

This chain links TRBV5-1 with TRBJ2-7, with TRBD1 identical over 9 bases. The CDR3 runs 15 residues. Germline assignment: CDR1 SGHRS and CDR2 YFSETQ. V trimming: 3 bases; J trimming: 1 base; junction bases outside the gene matches: 5. The CDR3 sequence: CASSWTGDSSYEQYF. The CDR3 region has the DNA TGCGCCAGCAGCTGGACAGGGGATTCATCCTACGAGCAGTACTTC.

The V call is TRBV5-1, the J call TRBJ2-5, with a possible D match to TRBD1 (6 bases). This CDR3 spans 13 amino acids. The germline V gene has CDR1 SGHRS and CDR2 YFSETQ. V was trimmed by 4 bases and J by 2 bases, leaving 9 bases between them. CDR3 region: CASSGQLQETQYF. For the CDR3, the DNA is TGCGCCAGCAGCGGACAGTTACAAGAGACCCAGTACTTC.

V gene TRBV19 combines with J gene TRBJ1-2; 7 nucleotides match TRBD1. Trimming cost V 5 bases and J 7 bases; bases outside gene matches: 16. This CDR3 is built from 16 residues. Germline loops: CDR1 LNHDA, CDR2 SQIVND (reference sequence). Here the CDR3 reads CASSLTPIRQGGGYTF. CDR3 coding DNA: TGTGCCAGTAGTCTAACACCCATCCGACAGGGCGGTGGCTACACCTTC. Together with reference TRBV19 and TRBJ1-2, the CDR3 gives the full variable domain: DGGITQSPKYLFRKEGQNVTLSCEQNLNHDAMYWYRQDPGQGLRLIYYSQIVNDFQKGDIAEGYSVSREKKESFPLTVTSAQKNPTAFYLCASSLTPIRQGGGYTFGSGTRLTVV.

The chain joins TRBV2 to TRBJ2-7, with 12 nucleotides matching TRBD2. Germline V gene sequence: CDR1 SNHLY, CDR2 FYNNEI. The length of the CDR3 is 18 residues. Germline trimming cut 0 bases from V and 3 bases from J; bases unmatched to any gene: 9. The CDR3 DNA sequence: TGTGCCAGCAGTGAAGCTTTGCTAGCGGGAGGGCCTAGCTACGAGCAGTACTTC. It codes for CASSEALLAGGPSYEQYF. Supplemented by reference TRBV2 and TRBJ2-7, the full variable domain reads EPEVTQTPSHQVTQMGQEVILRCVPISNHLYFYWYRQILGQKVEFLVSFYNNEISEKSEIFDDQFSVERPDGSNFTLKIRSTKLEDSAMYFCASSEALLAGGPSYEQYFGPGTRLTVT.

CDR3 sequence (DNA): TGCGCCAGCAGTGAATACAAACCTCTGAACTATGGCTACACCTTC. Encoded protein: CASSEYKPLNYGYTF. The rearrangement joins TRBV10-1 to TRBJ1-2, with D uncertain. V was clipped by 3 bases and J by 2 bases, with 13 bases between them. Looked up from germline, CDR1 is WNHNN and CDR2 is SYGVQD (reference sequence). CDR3 size: 15 residues.

The chain joins TRBV7-8 to TRBJ1-6; perhaps TRBD1 as D (5 bases). CDR3 length: 16 amino acids. Germline V lookup: CDR1 SGHVS, CDR2 FQNEAQ. The V end lost 3 bases, the J end lost 10 bases, and 19 bases lay between the germline ends. Written as DNA, the CDR3 is TGTGCCAGCAGCTTCCGTCATGTGGACACGAGCTCACCCCTCCACTTT. This codes for CASSFRHVDTSSPLHF.

The chain recombines TRBV7-9 with TRBJ2-1, with a tentative D call TRBD1 (7 bases). The CDR3 is made up of 15 amino acids. With 2 bases removed from V and 7 bases from J, the gap between germline ends came to 15 bases. In germline, CDR1 is SEHNR, CDR2 FQNEAQ (reference sequence). The CDR3 region is CASSLRQGGWNEQFF. DNA of the CDR3: TGTGCCAGCAGCTTAAGACAGGGAGGATGGAATGAGCAGTTCTTC.

The chain employs TRBV7-2 and TRBJ2-1; the D gene is possibly TRBD2 (6 bases). Germline V gene lookup returns CDR1 SGHTA and CDR2 FQGNSA. This CDR3 has 11 residues. Trimming stripped 7 bases from V and 9 bases from J, with 10 bases between. The CDR3 region has the DNA TGTGCCAGCACCACCGGGGGTGAGCAGTTCTTC. It specifies CASTTGGEQFF.

The chain combines TRBV5-3 with TRBJ2-5; D perhaps matches TRBD1 (6 bases). Being an ORF, TRBV5-3 has a function that is uncertain. This CDR3 region has 14 residues. V was cut by 5 bases and J by 8 bases, with 19 bases left in between. As DNA, the CDR3 is TGTGCCAGAAGGCGGAAAAGAAAGGGGGTCACCCAGTACTTC. It translates to CARRRKRKGVTQYF.

The CDR3 spells CASSLRLTGGGDTQYF. CDR3 coding DNA: TGTGCCAGCAGCTTACGACTTACAGGGGGCGGAGATACGCAGTATTTT. The chain employs TRBV7-2 and TRBJ2-3; TRBD1 agrees at 9 bases. This CDR3 contains 16 residues. Germline-derived CDR1 and CDR2 are SGHTA and FQGNSA. Trimming cost V 2 bases and J 5 bases; bases outside gene matches: 8.

The count of this clone is one. The chain couples TRBV2 to TRBJ2-7, with a weak D call TRBD1 (5 bases). Between the trimmed V and J ends, which lost 5 bases and 3 bases, there was a span of 11 bases. Germline V lookup: CDR1 SNHLY, CDR2 FYNNEI. CDR3 length: 13 residues. CDR3 sequence: CASSQRQNYEQYF. In DNA, the CDR3 is TGTGCCAGCAGTCAGCGACAGAACTACGAGCAGTACTTC.

The chain links TRBV9 to TRBJ1-4; D call uncertain. V shed 4 bases and J shed 3 bases, with 7 bases lying between them. The CDR3 is made up of 13 amino acids. Per germline, CDR1 SGDLS and CDR2 YYNGEE. CDR3 in amino acids: CASSPVPNEKLFF. CDR3 bases: TGTGCCAGCAGCCCGGTCCCTAATGAAAAACTGTTTTTT.

This chain links TRBV7-6 with TRBJ1-3; 10 bases are a match to TRBD1. The V segment lost 3 bases and the J segment 4 bases; nucleotides outside the gene matches: 9. CDR3 length: 17 amino acids. CDR1 and CDR2 (germline): SGHVS, FNYEAQ. Here the CDR3 reads CASSFIFGTGDGNTIYF. The CDR3 coding sequence is TGTGCCAGCAGCTTCATCTTCGGGACAGGGGACGGAAACACCATATATTTT.

The chain has TRBV27 and TRBJ1-1, with TRBD1 identical over 11 bases. CDR1 MNHEY and CDR2 SMNVEV come from the germline V gene (reference sequence). This CDR3 has 15 amino acids. Trimming removed 5 bases from V and 5 bases from J; junction bases left unmatched: 7. Written as DNA, the CDR3 is TGTGCCAGCAGTACCCGGACAGGGGGCAAAACTGAAGCTTTCTTT. Amino acids: CASSTRTGGKTEAFF.

This clone was detected only once. The chain couples TRBV7-8 to TRBJ2-7; 11 nucleotides align to TRBD1. V dropped 5 bases and J dropped 2; count of bases not matched to a gene: 5. This CDR3 spans 15 amino acids. From germline, CDR1 is SGHVS and CDR2 FQNEAQ. The CDR3 is CASSLGQGAPYEQYF. In DNA, the CDR3 is TGTGCCAGCAGCCTCGGACAGGGGGCCCCCTACGAGCAGTACTTC.

This chain links TRBV6-1 with TRBJ1-3; D call uncertain. CDR3 length: 15 amino acids. Trimming removed 4 bases from V and 0 bases from J, with 10 bases in between. Germline lookup yields CDR1 MNHNS and CDR2 SASEGT. CDR3: CASSGTPISGNTIYF. The CDR3 coding sequence is TGTGCCAGCAGTGGAACACCGATCTCTGGAAACACCATATATTTT.

The rearrangement uses TRBV21-1 and TRBJ2-6; the D call TRBD2 from the table was never checked on the DNA. TRBV21-1 is tagged as a pseudogene. The CDR3 consists of 20 residues. CDR3 in DNA: TGTGCCAGCAGCAAAGGCCCCTTATGCGGGAGGATCTCTGGGGCCAACGTCCTGACTTTC. Translation: CASSKGPLCGRISGANVLTF.

Points on this clone: The same CDR3 also results from other DNA sequences found in this sample. CDR3 sequence (DNA): TGTGCCAGCAGCGTAGGTACGGACTATGGCTACACCTTC. Residues: CASSVGTDYGYTF. The J gene is TRBJ1-2, the V gene TRBV9; the D is unclear. V lost 0 bases, J lost 3 bases, and 6 bases lay in between. The length of the CDR3 is 13 residues. Germline CDR1 SGDLS, CDR2 YYNGEE.

This clone was observed once. The rearrangement joins TRBV9 to TRBJ1-1; TRBD1 aligns across 8 bases. J lost 1 base, V lost 0 bases, and 5 bases had no gene match. Germline CDR1 SGDLS, CDR2 YYNGEE. This CDR3 is built from 16 residues. In DNA form, the CDR3 reads TGTGCCAGCAGCGTAGCTAGTCAGGGGGCGAACACTGAAGCTTTCTTT. It codes for CASSVASQGANTEAFF.

The chain couples TRBV5-1 to TRBJ1-1; D is ambiguous. This CDR3 is 14 amino acids long. V dropped 2 bases and J dropped 4 bases, with 12 bases sitting between them. Germline CDR1 is SGHRS and CDR2 is YFSETQ. CDR3 coding DNA: TGCGCCAGCAGCTTAGCCCTTGAGGCCACTGAAGCTTTCTTT. It translates to CASSLALEATEAFF.

The chain carries TRBV7-9 and TRBJ2-7; 7 bases agree with TRBD1. J lost 2 bases, V lost 4 bases, and 2 bases had no gene match. The CDR3 is made up of 13 amino acids. Germline-derived CDR1 and CDR2 are SEHNR and FQNEAQ (reference sequence). Here the CDR3 DNA reads TGTGCCAGCAGCTCTACAGGGGCCTACGAGCAGTACTTC. It encodes CASSSTGAYEQYF.